This T cell receptor beta chain came from a study of blood T cell repertoires in COVID-19. The overall study: The analysed material was cDNA or gDNA that came from T cells, B-cell-depleted T cells, or PBMCs.

V was shortened by 5 bases and J by 3 bases, with 9 bases between the two germline ends. From germline, CDR1 is ENHRY and CDR2 SYGVKD. The CDR3 is 13 amino acids. Study processing details: Estimates of nucleated cell counts were drawn from the amplification of reference gene primers. Here immunoSEQ multiplex PCR was the method, and the copy in TCRdb shows in-frame clones only, minus some. V, J and clone size reflect that table, while D and trimming were determined from the DNA. The sample yields 310,000 or so clones, about 83% seen once. This chain connects TRBV10-3 to TRBJ2-3; a possible D gene is TRBD2 (5 bases). Sequenced material: peripheral blood. The receptor's source is a woman between 50 and 59 years old with acute or convalescent COVID-19. The CDR3 loop is CAISPGETDTQYF. The CDR3 DNA reads TGTGCCATCAGTCCCGGGGAAACAGATACGCAGTATTTT.